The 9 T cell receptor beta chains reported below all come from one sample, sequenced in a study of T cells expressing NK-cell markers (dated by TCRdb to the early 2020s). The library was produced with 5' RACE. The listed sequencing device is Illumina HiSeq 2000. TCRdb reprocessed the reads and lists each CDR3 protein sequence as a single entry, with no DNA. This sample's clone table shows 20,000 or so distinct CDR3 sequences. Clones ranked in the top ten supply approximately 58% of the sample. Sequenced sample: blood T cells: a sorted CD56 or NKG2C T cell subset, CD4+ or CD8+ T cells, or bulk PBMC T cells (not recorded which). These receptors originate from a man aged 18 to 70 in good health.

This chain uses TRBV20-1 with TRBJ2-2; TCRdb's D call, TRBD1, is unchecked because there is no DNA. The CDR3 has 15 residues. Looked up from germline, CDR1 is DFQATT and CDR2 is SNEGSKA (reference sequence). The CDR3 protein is CSARTARRAAGELFF.

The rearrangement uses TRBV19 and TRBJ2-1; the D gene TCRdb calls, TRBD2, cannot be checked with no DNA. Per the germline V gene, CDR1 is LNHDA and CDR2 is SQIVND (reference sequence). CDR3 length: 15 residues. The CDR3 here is CASSMGSGSYNEQFF.

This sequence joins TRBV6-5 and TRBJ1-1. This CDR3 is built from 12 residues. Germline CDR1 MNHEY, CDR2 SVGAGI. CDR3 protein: CASRSDRTEAFF.

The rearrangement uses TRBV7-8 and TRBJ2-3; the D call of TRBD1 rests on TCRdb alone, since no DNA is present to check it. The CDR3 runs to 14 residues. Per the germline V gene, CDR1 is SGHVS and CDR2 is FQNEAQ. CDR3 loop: CASSLGQFTDTQYF.

CDR3 in amino acids: CSAKGSLDLNTEAFF. The rearrangement joins TRBV20-1 to TRBJ1-1. Per the germline V gene, CDR1 is DFQATT and CDR2 is SNEGSKA (reference sequence). CDR3 length equals 15 residues.

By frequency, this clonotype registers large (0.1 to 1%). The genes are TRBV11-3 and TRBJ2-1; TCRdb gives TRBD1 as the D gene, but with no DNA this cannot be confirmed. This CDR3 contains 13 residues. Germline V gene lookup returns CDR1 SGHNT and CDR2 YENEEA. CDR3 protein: CASSKPPDNEQFF. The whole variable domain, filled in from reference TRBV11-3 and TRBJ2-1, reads EAGVVQSPRYKIIEKKQPVAFWCNPISGHNTLYWYLQNLGQGPELLIRYENEEAVDDSQLPKDRFSAERLKGVDSTLKIQPAELGDSAVYLCASSKPPDNEQFFGPGTRLTVL.

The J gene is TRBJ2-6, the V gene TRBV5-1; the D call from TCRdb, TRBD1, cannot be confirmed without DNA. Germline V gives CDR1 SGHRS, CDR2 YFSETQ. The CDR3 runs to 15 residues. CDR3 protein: CASSLGGAEANVLTF.

The chain's CDR3 is CASSQDSLAGDHEQFF. The gene calls are TRBV3-1 and TRBJ2-1; TCRdb picks TRBD2, but there is no DNA to check that call. The CDR3 consists of 16 residues. Germline CDR1 LGHDT, CDR2 YNNKEL (reference sequence).

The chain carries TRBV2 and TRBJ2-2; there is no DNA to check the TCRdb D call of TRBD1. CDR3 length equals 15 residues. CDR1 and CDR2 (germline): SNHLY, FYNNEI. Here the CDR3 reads CASGTGQGYTGELFF.